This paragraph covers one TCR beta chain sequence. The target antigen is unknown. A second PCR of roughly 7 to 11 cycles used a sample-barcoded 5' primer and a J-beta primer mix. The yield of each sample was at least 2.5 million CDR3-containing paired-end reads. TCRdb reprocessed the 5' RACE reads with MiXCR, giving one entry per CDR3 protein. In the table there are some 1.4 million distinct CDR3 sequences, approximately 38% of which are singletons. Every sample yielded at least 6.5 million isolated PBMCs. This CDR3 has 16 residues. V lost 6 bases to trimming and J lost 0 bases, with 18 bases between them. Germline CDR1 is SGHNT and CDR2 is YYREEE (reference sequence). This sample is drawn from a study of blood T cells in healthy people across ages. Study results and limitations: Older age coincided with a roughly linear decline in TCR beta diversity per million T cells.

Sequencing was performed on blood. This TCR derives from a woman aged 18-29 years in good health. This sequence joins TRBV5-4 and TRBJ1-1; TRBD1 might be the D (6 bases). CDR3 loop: CASTPGGGPLNTEAFF. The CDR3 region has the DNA TGTGCCAGCACCCCCGGTGGGGGGCCGTTGAACACTGAAGCTTTCTTT.